These T cell receptor beta chains were read from a single sample in a study of beta chain features in type 1 diabetes. The data were produced by immunoSEQ multiplex PCR, yet TCRdb's version contains in-frame clones alone and is incomplete. The repertoire includes hundreds of thousands of clones, 10% to 15% of them detected once, and approximately 0.01% sits in the top ten. The sequencing input was naive CD4+ T cells from blood. These receptors all stem from a woman in her late teens or twenties with type 1 diabetes. Both conserved end residues are part of each CDR3. The D gene is left open where the match is weak. Size is stated for part of the rows, as once, few or many counts, or as a class when the clone is expanded.

D	size	V	J	CDR3	DNA
.	few	TRBV7-2	TRBJ2-3	CASTLNQGADTQYF	TGTGCCAGCACCCTCAACCAGGGCGCAGATACGCAGTATTTT
TRBD1	.	TRBV19	TRBJ2-4	CASSISGTGGKNIQYF	TGTGCCAGTAGTATTTCCGGGACAGGGGGAAAAAACATTCAGTACTTC
.	.	TRBV29-1	TRBJ1-1	CSVAGVNTEAFF	TGCAGCGTTGCAGGTGTGAACACTGAAGCTTTCTTT
TRBD1	few	TRBV4-3	TRBJ2-1	CASSQDRVWGRGSLSYNEQFF	TGCGCCAGCAGCCAAGATCGGGTTTGGGGCAGGGGGTCTTTGTCCTACAATGAGCAGTTCTTC
TRBD1	.	TRBV9	TRBJ2-5	CASSVDTGGQETQYF	TGTGCCAGCAGCGTAGACACAGGGGGCCAAGAGACCCAGTACTTC
.	.	TRBV9	TRBJ2-5	CASSPRFLSYQETQYF	TGTGCCAGCAGCCCTCGTTTTCTCTCGTACCAAGAGACCCAGTACTTC
.	few	TRBV7-9	TRBJ1-4	CASSLGARRVSLFF	TGTGCCAGCAGCTTGGGGGCCCGACGGGTTTCACTGTTTTTT
.	few	TRBV9	TRBJ2-1	CASSVWPGAYEQFF	TGTGCCAGCAGCGTATGGCCTGGGGCGTATGAGCAGTTCTTC
TRBD1	few	TRBV7-9	TRBJ1-4	CASSWGDREKNEKLFF	TGTGCCAGCAGCTGGGGGGACAGGGAGAAGAATGAAAAACTGTTTTTT
.	.	TRBV18	TRBJ1-1	CASSPSWASGTEAFF	TGTGCCAGCTCACCCTCTTGGGCGAGTGGCACTGAAGCTTTCTTT
.	.	TRBV11-2	TRBJ2-1	CASVVSAAYNEQFF	TGTGCCAGCGTCGTAAGCGCCGCCTACAATGAGCAGTTCTTC
TRBD2	.	TRBV9	TRBJ2-5	CASSVGGRVETQYF	TGTGCCAGCAGCGTAGGCGGGAGGGTAGAGACCCAGTACTTC
TRBD1	.	TRBV23-1	TRBJ1-2	CASSQSLGTGGGYTF	TGCGCCAGCAGTCAATCCCTCGGGACAGGGGGTGGCTACACCTTC
TRBD1	few	TRBV9	TRBJ2-7	CASSPGTGGRGQYF	TGTGCCAGCAGCCCCGGGACAGGTGGTCGCGGGCAGTACTTC
.	once	TRBV4-3	TRBJ2-7	CASSLYAAYTYEQYF	TGCGCCAGCAGCCTGTATGCAGCGTATACCTACGAGCAGTACTTC
TRBD2	.	TRBV14	TRBJ2-7	CATRLAGSYEQYF	TGTGCCACCCGACTAGCGGGATCCTACGAGCAGTACTTC
TRBD1	.	TRBV5-5	TRBJ2-5	CASSLDRGISETQYF	TGTGCCAGCAGCCTGGACAGGGGGATATCAGAGACCCAGTACTTC
.	.	TRBV25-1	TRBJ2-1	CASSLLSDNEQFF	TGTGCCAGCTCCCTCCTCTCCGACAATGAGCAGTTCTTC
.	.	TRBV11-2	TRBJ1-1	CASSLGRAQNTEAFF	TGTGCCAGCAGCTTAGGCAGGGCTCAGAACACTGAAGCTTTCTTT
TRBD2	.	TRBV7-2	TRBJ2-1	CASSFAGTSGSYNEQFF	TGTGCCAGCAGCTTCGCCGGGACTAGCGGCTCCTACAATGAGCAGTTCTTC
TRBD2	few	TRBV19	TRBJ2-1	CASSIGRRNRGGEFF	TGTGCCAGTAGTATCGGGAGGCGAAATAGAGGAGGGGAGTTCTTC
TRBD2	few	TRBV28	TRBJ2-1	CASSLGTMSSYNEQFF	TGTGCCAGCAGCCTCGGGACTATGAGCTCCTACAATGAGCAGTTCTTC
TRBD1	few	TRBV7-2	TRBJ1-5	CASSRRTGAGEPQHF	TGTGCCAGCAGCCGGAGGACAGGGGCAGGGGAGCCCCAGCATTTT
.	.	TRBV5-1	TRBJ2-2	CASNSGVVTGELFF	TGCGCCAGTAACTCAGGGGTAGTCACCGGGGAGCTGTTTTTT
TRBD2	few	TRBV18	TRBJ2-7	CASSPNGGNSYEQYF	TGTGCCAGCTCACCAAACGGGGGGAACTCCTACGAGCAGTACTTC
.	.	TRBV4-2	TRBJ2-1	CASSQGPVGVGEQFF	TGTGCCAGCAGCCAAGGCCCGGTAGGGGTTGGTGAGCAGTTCTTC